This T cell receptor beta chain was sequenced in a study of cytotoxic CD8 clonotypes in ibrutinib-treated CLL. The junction had 1 base not matched to a gene; V was cut back by 4 bases and J by 4 bases. CDR1 is MNHEY and CDR2 is SVGAGI in the germline V gene. The CDR3 totals 13 residues. Deep sequencing aimed at 1 in 200,000 to 1 in 1 million T cells' resolution. Assay used: immunoSEQ multiplex PCR; TCRdb lists only in-frame clones, some missing. This table has roughly 60,000 clones, roughly 70% appearing once. This clone was counted a few times. The sample in question was PBMCs, obtained after 12 months of ibrutinib treatment. This TCR came from a human donor with chronic lymphocytic leukemia. V gene TRBV6-5 combines with J gene TRBJ1-2; 9 bases fit TRBD1. The DNA of the CDR3 is TGTGCCAGCAGTTCGGGACAGGGCTATGGCTACACCTTC. This sequence encodes CASSSGQGYGYTF.